The 32 T cell receptor beta chains given below trace back to one sample, sequenced in a study of Graves' ophthalmopathy and Graves' hyperthyroidism. RNA transcripts were the source from which TCR beta CDR3 regions were amplified. The workflow started with a first-round RT-PCR run with HTBI primers and then moved on to a second-round multiplex PCR. TCRdb re-called the multiplex PCR reads with MiXCR, one entry per CDR3 protein. The sample includes 500,000 to 700,000 distinct CDR3 sequences, roughly 20% of them seen just once. The sample taken for sequencing was peripheral blood. The receptors derive from a woman aged 18-29 years with stable Graves' hyperthyroidism. Some clones in this sample may be carry-over from other donors' samples.

This clonotype showed up many times. The chain links TRBV18 to TRBJ2-4; 10 bases are a match to TRBD1. The CDR3 is 15 amino acids. Germline V gives CDR1 KGHSH, CDR2 LQKENI. V lost 2 bases and J lost 6; bases outside the gene matches: 4. CDR3 protein: CASSPDRGRGNIQYF. The CDR3 coding sequence is TGTGCCAGCTCACCAGACAGGGGGCGAGGAAACATTCAGTACTTC. The entire variable domain, with the rest obtained from reference TRBV18 and TRBJ2-4, is as follows: NAGVMQNPRHLVRRRGQEARLRCSPMKGHSHVYWYRQLPEEGLKFMVYLQKENIIDESGMPKERFSAEFPKEGPSILRIQQVVRGDSAAYFCASSPDRGRGNIQYFGAGTRLSVL.

This clonotype was found many times. The chain couples TRBV12-3 or TRBV12-4 to TRBJ2-5, with 10 bases aligning to TRBD1. CDR3 length: 16 amino acids. V shed 5 bases and J 4 bases; nucleotides not matched to a gene: 10. CDR3 loop: CASSPGTGVGGETQYF. The DNA for the CDR3 is TGTGCCAGCAGTCCGGGGACAGGGGTTGGCGGAGAGACCCAGTACTTC.

This clonotype occurred a few times. The J gene is TRBJ1-6, the V gene TRBV2; 12 nucleotides match TRBD1. The CDR3 loop spans 16 amino acids. V trimming: 6 bases; J trimming: 4 bases; junction bases outside the gene matches: 4. Germline V CDR1 and CDR2: SNHLY, FYNNEI. For the CDR3, the DNA is TGTGCCAGCAGCGGGACAGGGGGCTTTTATAATTCACCCCTCCACTTT. Translated, it gives CASSGTGGFYNSPLHF.

This clonotype was counted at least ten times. The genes are TRBV28 and TRBJ1-4; no firm D call. Trimming left V 2 bases short and J 7 bases short, with 8 bases between. This CDR3 has 13 residues. The germline V gene encodes CDR1 MDHEN and CDR2 SYDVKM. The CDR3 nucleotides read TGTGCCAGCAGTTTAGGGCAGATTGAAAAACTGTTTTTT. Residues: CASSLGQIEKLFF.

This clonotype was recorded at least ten times. The chain uses TRBV7-9 and TRBJ2-2, with D possibly TRBD2 on 6 matching bases. This CDR3 comprises 15 residues. Germline assignment: CDR1 SEHNR and CDR2 FQNEAQ (reference sequence). Trimming shortened V by 4 bases and J by 3 bases, and 12 bases separated the two germline ends. In DNA, the CDR3 is TGTGCCAGCAGCTGGGGAGGAGGGGACACCGGGGAGCTGTTTTTT. Its protein product is CASSWGGGDTGELFF. The entire variable domain, with the rest obtained from reference TRBV7-9 and TRBJ2-2, is as follows: DTGVSQNPRHKITKRGQNVTFRCDPISEHNRLYWYRQTLGQGPEFLTYFQNEAQLEKSRLLSDRFSAERPKGSFSTLEIQRTEQGDSAMYLCASSWGGGDTGELFFGEGSRLTVL.

This clonotype appeared a few times. This may arise from a read error, as a much more abundant clone is one base away. The V and J genes are TRBV5-1 and TRBJ2-5; D possibly corresponds to TRBD2 (6 bases). The length of the CDR3 is 20 residues. The germline CDR1 and CDR2 sequences are SGHRS and YFSETQ. CDR3 amino acids: CASSHRGGTPGGDRRETKYF. In DNA form, the CDR3 reads TGCGCCAGCAGCCATCGGGGCGGGACGCCCGGGGGTGATCGGAGGGAGACCAAGTACTTC.

The table lists this clonotype with many counts. The chain carries TRBV6-1 and TRBJ1-2; TRBD1 aligns across 8 bases. V was pared by 2 bases and J by 4 bases, with 6 bases of the junction left unmatched. The CDR3 has 15 amino acids. Germline V gene sequence: CDR1 MNHNS, CDR2 SASEGT. The CDR3 here is CASSEWTGSSYGYTF. CDR3 coding DNA: TGTGCCAGCAGTGAATGGACAGGGTCTAGCTATGGCTACACCTTC.

There are many counts of this clonotype. The chain combines TRBV6-2 or TRBV6-3 with TRBJ1-2, with 7 bases fitting TRBD1. This CDR3 region has 15 residues. CDR1 and CDR2 from the germline V gene are MNHEY and SVGEGT. V lost 0 bases to trimming and J lost 2 bases; unmatched junction nucleotides: 3. The CDR3 protein is CASSYSETGNYGYTF. As DNA, the CDR3 is TGTGCCAGCAGTTACTCGGAGACAGGGAACTATGGCTACACCTTC.

This clonotype was found many times. The chain is built from TRBV20-1 and TRBJ2-7; tentative D call: TRBD1 (6 bases). Germline V CDR1 and CDR2: DFQATT, SNEGSKA (reference sequence). This CDR3 has 13 amino acids. The V gene lost 0 bases and the J gene lost 2 bases, with 8 bases spanning the gap. CDR3 residues: CSARDPGAYEQYF. CDR3 nucleotide sequence: TGCAGTGCTAGAGACCCAGGGGCCTACGAGCAGTACTTC.

The sample holds many counts of this clonotype. The genes are TRBV6-2 or TRBV6-3 and TRBJ1-5; 8 bases are a match to TRBD1. CDR1 is MNHEY, CDR2 SVGEGT, per germline. Trimming removed 5 bases from V and 3 bases from J; junction bases left unmatched: 9. The length of the CDR3 is 16 residues. Written as DNA, the CDR3 is TGTGCCAGCAGTCTCCTAGGACAGGGATCCAATCAGCCCCAGCATTTT. It translates to CASSLLGQGSNQPQHF.

This clonotype came up many times. The chain links TRBV6-5 to TRBJ1-2; D not resolved. Germline V CDR1 and CDR2: MNHEY, SVGAGI. This CDR3 has 14 residues. Deletions cut 0 bases from V and 1 base from J, with 6 bases between. The CDR3 reads CASSYSPSNYGYTF. CDR3 sequence (DNA): TGTGCCAGCAGTTACTCGCCGAGTAACTATGGCTACACCTTC.

This clonotype was seen ten or more times. J is TRBJ2-3 and V is TRBV7-3; TRBD2 might be the D (6 bases). From germline, CDR1 is SGHTA and CDR2 FQGTGA. V was clipped by 11 bases and J by 9 bases, with 9 bases between them. The CDR3 totals 9 residues. The CDR3 loop reads CAGGTTQYF. In DNA form, the CDR3 reads TGTGCCGGGGGGACCACGCAGTATTTT.

This chain links TRBV27 with TRBJ2-7, with 10 bases matching TRBD1. This CDR3 spans 16 amino acids. Germline V gives CDR1 MNHEY, CDR2 SMNVEV (reference sequence). V lost 6 bases to trimming and J lost 3 bases; unmatched junction nucleotides: 11. The CDR3 DNA is TGTGCCAGCAGCCGGACAGGGGGAGGCTACTACTACGAGCAGTACTTC. Protein product: CASSRTGGGYYYEQYF.

The J gene is TRBJ2-5, the V gene TRBV6-1, with 8 bases fitting TRBD1. Germline assignment: CDR1 MNHNS and CDR2 SASEGT. This CDR3 comprises 14 residues. Losses at the gene ends were 6 bases for V and 3 bases for J; bases not matched to a gene: 6. CDR3 in amino acids: CASREQGEEETQYF. The CDR3 DNA follows: TGTGCCAGCAGAGAACAGGGGGAAGAAGAGACCCAGTACTTC.

This clonotype was counted many times. This chain links TRBV7-2 with TRBJ1-2, with D possibly being TRBD1 (5 bases). V was clipped by 4 bases and J by 1 base, with 10 bases between them. This CDR3 spans 14 amino acids. CDR1 is SGHTA and CDR2 is FQGNSA in the germline V gene. This CDR3 is CASSWGRRNYGYTF. In DNA form, the CDR3 reads TGTGCCAGCAGCTGGGGACGGCGTAACTATGGCTACACCTTC. Using reference TRBV7-2 and TRBJ1-2 for the parts outside the CDR3, the full variable domain is GAGVSQSPSNKVTEKGKDVELRCDPISGHTALYWYRQSLGQGLEFLIYFQGNSAPDKSGLPSDRFSAERTGGSVSTLTIQRTQQEDSAVYLCASSWGRRNYGYTFGSGTRLTVV.

This clonotype was seen ten or more times. The CDR3 sequence is CASSSDRGGPNGYTF. The CDR3 region has the DNA TGTGCCAGCAGTTCGGACAGGGGGGGCCCAAATGGCTACACCTTC. The chain has TRBV12-3 or TRBV12-4 and TRBJ1-2; 10 bases line up with TRBD1. J was trimmed by 6 bases and V by 4 bases; bases with no gene match: 8. This CDR3 is built from 15 residues.

This clonotype turned up a few times. V is TRBV3-1 and J is TRBJ2-2; 12 bases map to TRBD2. CDR1 and CDR2 (germline): LGHDT, YNNKEL (reference sequence). The CDR3 extends over 15 amino acids. J lost 5 bases, V lost 4 bases, and 2 bases had no gene match. In DNA form, the CDR3 reads TGTGCCAGCAGCCGACTAGCGGGAGTAACCGGGGAGCTGTTTTTT. Its translation: CASSRLAGVTGELFF.

This chain joins TRBV6-1 and TRBJ1-3; no clear D gene. With 2 bases removed from V and 2 bases from J, the gap between germline ends came to 4 bases. The CDR3 is made up of 13 amino acids. CDR1 is MNHNS and CDR2 is SASEGT in the germline V gene. The CDR3 nucleotides are TGTGCCAGCAGTGAACTAGCTGGAAACACCATATATTTT. Its protein is CASSELAGNTIYF.

This clonotype was picked up a small number of times. The chain links TRBV7-9 to TRBJ1-5; D unresolved. The CDR3 covers 14 residues. The V gene's germline CDR1 is SEHNR and CDR2 FQNEAQ (reference sequence). V was trimmed by 1 base and J by 5 bases, leaving 9 bases between them. CDR3 coding DNA: TGTGCCAGCAGCTTAGACGCCGGTGATCAGCCCCAGCATTTT. Translated, it gives CASSLDAGDQPQHF.

The V call is TRBV9, the J call TRBJ1-2, with 11 bases matching TRBD1. CDR3 length: 15 amino acids. Germline CDR1 reads SGDLS; CDR2 reads YYNGEE. Unmatched junction bases numbered 8, after V lost 4 bases and J lost 6 bases. The CDR3 nucleotides are TGTGCCAGCAGCCCCCCCGGGACAGGGGGGGATGGCTACACCTTC. This encodes CASSPPGTGGDGYTF.

The chain is built from TRBV24-1 and TRBJ1-2, with D maybe TRBD1 (6 bases). Looked up from germline, CDR1 is KGHDR and CDR2 is SFDVKD. The CDR3 consists of 12 residues. Between the trimmed V and J ends, which lost 6 bases and 3 bases, there was a span of 7 bases. CDR3 sequence: CATSRTDYGYTF. As DNA, the CDR3 is TGTGCCACCAGTAGGACAGACTATGGCTACACCTTC.

This clonotype was counted between two and nine times. The rearrangement joins TRBV12-3 or TRBV12-4 to TRBJ2-7, with D maybe TRBD2 (7 bases). CDR3 length: 13 residues. Between the trimmed V and J ends, which lost 6 bases and 4 bases, there was a span of 13 bases. CDR3 region: CASRSGTNYEQYF. DNA for the CDR3: TGTGCCAGCAGGAGCGGGACAAATTACGAGCAGTACTTC.

This clonotype was picked up a small number of times. J is TRBJ2-2 and V is TRBV11-1, with 10 bases matching TRBD1. The CDR3 contains 16 residues. V lost 6 bases, J lost 5 bases, and 9 bases stayed unmatched. The germline V gene encodes CDR1 SGHAT and CDR2 FQDESV (reference sequence). Here the CDR3 reads CASRKGTGAYTGELFF. The DNA of the CDR3 is TGTGCCAGCAGAAAAGGGACAGGGGCGTATACCGGGGAGCTGTTTTTT.

This clonotype came up many times. V gene TRBV7-2 combines with J gene TRBJ2-5; possibly TRBD1 or TRBD2 for D (5 bases each). The CDR3 runs to 14 residues. Germline V gene sequence: CDR1 SGHTA, CDR2 FQGNSA. Between the trimmed V and J ends, which lost 6 bases and 0 bases, there was a span of 11 bases. The CDR3 DNA reads as TGTGCCAGCAGTACGCCGGGACACCAAGAGACCCAGTACTTC. Protein: CASSTPGHQETQYF.

This clonotype was seen a handful of times. J is TRBJ2-2 and V is TRBV7-9; D is possibly TRBD1 (6 bases). Germline V lookup: CDR1 SEHNR, CDR2 FQNEAQ (reference sequence). This CDR3 has 15 residues. The ends were cut back, 5 bases at V and 3 bases at J, with 13 bases in the middle. CDR3 coding DNA: TGTGCCAGCAGCACAGGGACGGAATACACCGGGGAGCTGTTTTTT. Translation gives CASSTGTEYTGELFF.

Points on this clonotype: A single base separates this from a much larger clone, so it may be a read error. V is TRBV30 and J is TRBJ1-1; D gene unclear. The CDR3 is 11 residues long. Germline values: CDR1 GTSNPN, CDR2 SVGIG (reference sequence). The CDR3 bases are TGTGCCTGGAGTCACCGGACTGAAGCTTGCTTT. Protein sequence: CAWSHRTEACF. The full variable domain, in which reference TRBV30 and TRBJ1-1 provide the parts outside the CDR3, is SQTIHQWPATLVQPVGSPLSLECTVEGTSNPNLYWYRQAAGRGLQLLFYSVGIGQISSEVPQNLSASRPQDRQFILSSKKLLLSDSGFYLCAWSHRTEACFGQGTRLTVV.

This clonotype has a count of ten or more. This chain links TRBV2 with TRBJ2-2, with 7 bases identical to TRBD1. Germline V CDR1 and CDR2: SNHLY, FYNNEI. This CDR3 comprises 14 residues. V dropped 10 bases and J dropped 3; count of bases not matched to a gene: 8. For the CDR3, the DNA is TGTGCCACCGAACAGGGGACCTACACCGGGGAGCTGTTTTTT. Encoded protein: CATEQGTYTGELFF.

The sample holds many counts of this clonotype. V and J are TRBV28 and TRBJ1-5; tentative D call: TRBD1 (6 bases). The CDR3 consists of 17 residues. Trimming stripped 5 bases from V and 1 base from J, with 18 bases between. The germline V gene encodes CDR1 MDHEN and CDR2 SYDVKM. The CDR3 is CASSSPWEGGSNQPQHF. DNA for the CDR3: TGTGCCAGCAGTAGCCCCTGGGAGGGGGGCAGCAATCAGCCCCAGCATTTT.

Ten or more counts support this clonotype. This chain uses TRBV19 with TRBJ1-1; no reliable D call. CDR3 length: 14 amino acids. V dropped 5 bases and J dropped 1 base, with 11 bases sitting between them. CDR1 LNHDA and CDR2 SQIVND come from the germline V gene (reference sequence). CDR3 sequence (DNA): TGTGCCAGTAGTTTTGACACACCGAACACTGAAGCTTTCTTT. It translates to CASSFDTPNTEAFF.

The V and J genes are TRBV29-1 and TRBJ1-1; TRBD1 matches 7 bases. V was clipped by 8 bases and J by 1 base; unmatched bases: 13. This CDR3 comprises 15 residues. Germline loops: CDR1 SQVTM, CDR2 ANQGSEA. CDR3 residues: CSTRQGTLGNTEAFF. The CDR3 DNA sequence: TGCAGCACCAGACAGGGCACCTTGGGGAACACTGAAGCTTTCTTT.

There are many counts of this clonotype. The rearrangement links TRBV10-3 to TRBJ2-5; D uncertain. Per germline, CDR1 ENHRY and CDR2 SYGVKD. V was clipped by 0 bases and J by 4 bases, with 15 bases between them. The CDR3 is 16 residues long. Here the CDR3 reads CAISESTGRLRETQYF. The CDR3, as DNA: TGTGCCATCAGTGAGTCGACTGGGCGGTTGCGAGAGACCCAGTACTTC.

This clonotype was counted only a few times. One end of the junction does not line up with germline, which may come from a read error. The V call is TRBV6-5, the J call TRBJ1-5; D remains ambiguous. Looked up from germline, CDR1 is MNHEY and CDR2 is SVGAGI. CDR3 length: 15 residues. The CDR3 spells CASSYVPGSNQPQHF. The CDR3 region has the DNA TGTGCCAGCAGTTACGTCCCCGGGAGCAATCAGCCCCAACATTTT.